This T cell receptor (beta chain) is drawn from a study of shared clonotypes between healthy human individuals. Points on this clone: Its antigen is currently unknown.

Study-wide results and limits: Among donors, clonotype sharing was expected to be affected by sequencing depth.

Donation came from healthy HIV-negative adults that had no recent acute infections or vaccinations. Between the trimmed V and J ends, which lost 6 bases and 7 bases, there was a span of 16 bases. Germline CDR1 is SGHTA and CDR2 is FQGNSA. This CDR3 region has 13 residues. Researchers ran the assay at a deep level. Each cell subset's genomic DNA was divided evenly among several immunoSEQ plates. The data were produced by immunoSEQ multiplex PCR, yet TCRdb's version contains in-frame clones alone and is incomplete. The sample lists about 470,000 clones, roughly 77% occurring once. Sequenced sample: PBMCs. The sequence was obtained from a middle-aged woman in good health. Some clones in this sample may be carry-over from other donors' samples. The V call is TRBV7-2, the J call TRBJ2-7, with D possibly TRBD2 on 6 matching bases. The DNA for the CDR3 is TGTGCCAGCAGGCCGGAGGGGCCGAGTGAGCAGTACTTC. Its protein is CASRPEGPSEQYF.